This entry lists 32 T cell receptor beta chains sequenced from one sample in a study of regulatory T cells in long-lasting Graves disease. Arm-PCR of CDR3 regions and iRepertoire HTBI primers were the basis on which TCR beta libraries were built. TCRdb processed the multiplex PCR reads anew with MiXCR; each CDR3 protein has one entry. This repertoire shows 350,000 to 500,000 distinct CDR3 sequences, 12% to 15% found once; its top ten account for under 20%. Noted time point: newly diagnosed GD, antithyroid drugs for less than 3 months. Preparation of the TCR library used RNA extracted from PBMCs. These data also formed part of another study, on T cells in Graves' hyperthyroidism and ophthalmopathy.

The sequenced sample was peripheral blood mononuclear cells (PBMCs), obtained at new diagnosis, from a patient treated with antithyroid drugs. The receptors originated from a woman aged 50 to 65 with Graves disease.

This clonotype has only a few counts. The V gene is TRBV4-2, the J gene TRBJ2-2; a possible D gene is TRBD1 (6 bases). From germline, CDR1 is LGHNA and CDR2 YNFKEQ. The germline V and J ends were trimmed by 1 base and 6 bases, with 12 bases remaining between them. The CDR3 is 15 residues long. The CDR3 spells CASSQGAQGSGELFF. As DNA, the CDR3 is TGTGCCAGCAGCCAAGGAGCGCAGGGGTCCGGGGAGCTGTTTTTT.

This clonotype showed up many times. The V call is TRBV28, the J call TRBJ1-5; weak D call: TRBD1 (5 bases). The germline V and J ends were trimmed by 5 bases and 3 bases, with 8 bases remaining between them. Per germline, CDR1 MDHEN and CDR2 SYDVKM. The CDR3 is 13 residues long. This chain's CDR3 is CASSRQHNQPQHF. CDR3 sequence (DNA): TGTGCCAGCAGTCGACAGCACAATCAGCCCCAGCATTTT.

This clonotype was detected many times. This rearrangement joins TRBV19 to TRBJ2-7; 9 bases are shared with TRBD1. The trim removed 5 bases at V and 5 bases at J, leaving 7 bases unmatched. Germline V CDR1 and CDR2: LNHDA, SQIVND (reference sequence). This CDR3 region has 14 residues. In DNA form, the CDR3 reads TGTGCCAGTAGTGAACAGGGGGCTGGAAACGAGCAGTACTTC. Amino acids: CASSEQGAGNEQYF.

In this sample, this clonotype turned up many times. The chain uses TRBV11-2 and TRBJ2-7; D is undetermined. The CDR3 runs 13 residues. V lost 6 bases and J lost 4, with 13 bases in between. Germline CDR1 and CDR2: SGHAT and FQNNGV. The CDR3 DNA follows: TGTGCCAGCAGTCCCCACCCGAATTACGAGCAGTACTTC. This codes for CASSPHPNYEQYF.

Ten or more counts support this clonotype. This chain links TRBV28 with TRBJ1-1; 8 bases fit TRBD1. Germline V gene sequence: CDR1 MDHEN, CDR2 SYDVKM. The J segment lost 3 bases and the V segment lost 7 bases, leaving 13 bases of the junction unmatched. The CDR3 has 16 amino acids. This CDR3 is CASTLLGRGRDTEAFF. The CDR3 nucleotides read TGTGCCAGCACCCTCTTAGGCAGGGGGCGCGACACTGAAGCTTTCTTT.

This clonotype showed up many times. V and J are TRBV2 and TRBJ2-6; 7 nucleotides line up with TRBD1. V shed 4 bases, J shed 7 bases, and the junction held 10 bases outside the gene matches. CDR3 length equals 16 residues. Germline V gene sequence: CDR1 SNHLY, CDR2 FYNNEI. For the CDR3, the DNA is TGTGCCAGCAGTGTACGACAGGGCATCTTTGCCAACGTCCTGACTTTC. Its protein product is CASSVRQGIFANVLTF.

This clonotype was seen repeatedly, ten times or more. V usage is TRBV6-1 and J usage is TRBJ2-3, with 8 bases that match TRBD1. This CDR3 has 15 amino acids. J gave up 3 bases and V 4 bases, and 6 bases lay outside the gene matches. Germline CDR1 and CDR2: MNHNS and SASEGT. CDR3 region: CASSVLRQGTDTQYF. Here the CDR3 DNA reads TGTGCCAGCAGTGTTTTGAGACAGGGGACAGATACGCAGTATTTT.

In this sample, this clonotype turned up many times. The chain combines TRBV7-8 with TRBJ1-1; a possible D gene is TRBD1 (5 bases). This CDR3 comprises 15 residues. Germline CDR1 SGHVS, CDR2 FQNEAQ. Trimming cost V 0 bases and J 0 bases, with 8 bases left between them. The CDR3 here is CASSLAGLLNTEAFF. CDR3 nucleotides: TGTGCCAGCAGCTTAGCGGGGCTTCTGAACACTGAAGCTTTCTTT.

This clonotype was found many times. This sequence joins TRBV5-6 and TRBJ2-5, with D maybe TRBD1 (5 bases). This CDR3 spans 15 amino acids. Trimming pared 5 bases from V and 0 bases from J, leaving 14 bases between. CDR1 SGHDT and CDR2 YYEEEE come from the germline V gene. The CDR3 DNA follows: TGTGCCAGCAGAGACCTTACAGGATACCAAGAGACCCAGTACTTC. Translating it yields CASRDLTGYQETQYF.

The V gene is TRBV28, the J gene TRBJ1-4; the D is unclear. CDR1 MDHEN and CDR2 SYDVKM come from the germline V gene. The V end was cut by 3 bases, the J end by 0 bases, with 8 bases between. This CDR3 spans 15 amino acids. For the CDR3, the DNA is TGTGCCAGCAGTTTGATCATAACAACTAATGAAAAACTGTTTTTT. It encodes CASSLIITTNEKLFF.

Many counts were recorded for this clonotype. The chain uses TRBV3-1 and TRBJ2-3; TRBD2 aligns across 8 bases. The CDR3 loop spans 15 amino acids. V shed 7 bases, J shed 4 bases, and the junction held 10 bases outside the gene matches. The V gene's germline CDR1 is LGHDT and CDR2 YNNKEL (reference sequence). CDR3 region: CASTRSGSKADTQYF. The CDR3 DNA reads TGTGCCAGCACCCGAAGCGGGAGCAAGGCAGATACGCAGTATTTT.

This chain joins TRBV11-2 and TRBJ2-3, with 14 bases lining up with TRBD2. V shed 3 bases and J 3 bases; nucleotides not matched to a gene: 5. CDR3 size: 17 residues. CDR1 and CDR2 (germline): SGHAT, FQNNGV. Here the CDR3 DNA reads TGTGCCAGCAGCTTGAAGGGACTAGCGGGGGAAACAGATACGCAGTATTTT. It specifies CASSLKGLAGETDTQYF.

This chain connects TRBV5-1 to TRBJ2-3; 7 bases align to TRBD2. Per the germline V gene, CDR1 is SGHRS and CDR2 is YFSETQ. The length of the CDR3 is 13 residues. With 5 bases clipped from V and 5 bases from J, the junction kept 5 bases outside the gene matches. The CDR3 sequence: CASSAGAGDTQYF. CDR3 DNA: TGCGCCAGCAGTGCGGGAGCGGGAGATACGCAGTATTTT.

The chain employs TRBV5-5 and TRBJ1-2; D remains unclear. The CDR3 contains 13 residues. Germline V gene data show CDR1 as SGHKS and CDR2 as YYEKEE (reference sequence). V was cut by 3 bases and J by 5 bases, with 11 bases left in between. CDR3 in amino acids: CASSSDTFYGYTF. CDR3 in DNA: TGTGCCAGCAGCTCCGATACTTTTTATGGCTACACCTTC.

In this sample, this clonotype turned up many times. The chain couples TRBV27 to TRBJ2-7; 7 bases are shared with TRBD2. The germline CDR1 and CDR2 sequences are MNHEY and SMNVEV (reference sequence). The CDR3 covers 14 residues. CDR3 sequence: CDAMGGDSPYEQYF. Here the CDR3 DNA reads TGTGACGCGATGGGGGGGGACTCCCCCTACGAGCAGTACTTC.

About this clonotype: Given a much more abundant clone one base away, this may be a read error. V usage is TRBV7-9 and J usage is TRBJ1-1; D gene ambiguous. V gave up 5 bases and J gave up 3 bases, with 10 bases separating them. CDR1 and CDR2 (germline): SEHNR, FQNEAQ (reference sequence). The CDR3 spans 13 residues. The CDR3 DNA follows: TGTGCCAGCAGCCTAACGTTGGACACTGAAGCTTTCTTT. Amino acids: CASSLTLDTEAFF.

This clonotype was found a few times. The V call is TRBV29-1, the J call TRBJ2-1; TRBD2 aligns across 13 bases. The CDR3 has 18 residues. Germline values: CDR1 SQVTM, CDR2 ANQGSEA. With V trimmed by 6 bases and J by 0 bases, 11 bases remained unmatched. The chain's CDR3 is CSVGGRTSGSSSYNEQFF. In DNA form, the CDR3 reads TGCAGCGTCGGCGGCCGGACTAGCGGGAGTAGCTCCTACAATGAGCAGTTCTTC.

CDR3 sequence: CASSPDRSNSGTRYF. CDR3 sequence (DNA): TGTGCCAGCTCACCGGACCGTTCGAATTCCGGGACTAGGTACTTC. This rearrangement joins TRBV18 to TRBJ2-7; 8 nucleotides match TRBD2. The germline CDR1 and CDR2 sequences are KGHSH and LQKENI. Losses at the gene ends were 3 bases for V and 12 bases for J; bases not matched to a gene: 16. This CDR3 has 15 amino acids. Full variable domain (missing parts from reference TRBV18 and TRBJ2-7): NAGVMQNPRHLVRRRGQEARLRCSPMKGHSHVYWYRQLPEEGLKFMVYLQKENIIDESGMPKERFSAEFPKEGPSILRIQQVVRGDSAAYFCASSPDRSNSGTRYFGPGTRLTVT.

The J gene is TRBJ2-7, the V gene TRBV28; 9 bases align to TRBD1. The junction had 6 bases not matched to a gene; V was cut back by 1 base and J by 2 bases. CDR1 is MDHEN and CDR2 is SYDVKM in the germline V gene. The CDR3 is 16 residues long. The CDR3 sequence: CASSLSGTGSPYEQYF. CDR3 nucleotides: TGTGCCAGCAGTTTATCAGGGACAGGGAGCCCCTACGAGCAGTACTTC.

The sample holds many counts of this clonotype. The rearrangement links TRBV2 to TRBJ2-3; 8 bases agree with TRBD2. CDR1 SNHLY and CDR2 FYNNEI come from the germline V gene. This CDR3 region has 17 residues. Germline trimming cut 2 bases from V and 4 bases from J; bases unmatched to any gene: 11. The CDR3 protein is CASSESARAGAADTQYF. The DNA for the CDR3 is TGTGCCAGCAGTGAATCTGCTAGAGCGGGAGCGGCAGATACGCAGTATTTT.

This chain joins TRBV7-2 and TRBJ2-7; TRBD1 matches 8 bases. The CDR3 sequence is 14 residues long. The germline gives CDR1 SGHTA, CDR2 FQGNSA. Germline trimming cut 6 bases from V and 4 bases from J; bases unmatched to any gene: 8. CDR3 amino acids: CASRTSGGGYEQYF. DNA of the CDR3: TGTGCCAGCAGGACCTCAGGGGGCGGGTACGAGCAGTACTTC. Based on the CDR3 plus reference TRBV7-2 and TRBJ2-7, the full variable domain is GAGVSQSPSNKVTEKGKDVELRCDPISGHTALYWYRQSLGQGLEFLIYFQGNSAPDKSGLPSDRFSAERTGGSVSTLTIQRTQQEDSAVYLCASRTSGGGYEQYFGPGTRLTVT.

At least ten counts were recorded for this clonotype. The chain recombines TRBV28 with TRBJ2-3; perhaps TRBD1 as D (6 bases). This CDR3 comprises 14 residues. V was cut by 5 bases and J by 8 bases, with 17 bases left in between. Germline V lookup: CDR1 MDHEN, CDR2 SYDVKM. As DNA, the CDR3 is TGTGCCAGCAGTCCCCCCGACAGGCCAGTTACGCAGTATTTT. This translates into CASSPPDRPVTQYF.

This clonotype was observed at least ten times. V is TRBV18 and J is TRBJ2-7; unclear D gene. The germline CDR1 and CDR2 sequences are KGHSH and LQKENI. Deletions cut 0 bases from V and 5 bases from J, with 5 bases between. This CDR3 has 12 amino acids. The CDR3 DNA is TGTGCCAGCTCACCACCGACGGACGAGCAGTACTTC. Amino acid sequence: CASSPPTDEQYF. The entire variable domain, with the rest obtained from reference TRBV18 and TRBJ2-7, is as follows: NAGVMQNPRHLVRRRGQEARLRCSPMKGHSHVYWYRQLPEEGLKFMVYLQKENIIDESGMPKERFSAEFPKEGPSILRIQQVVRGDSAAYFCASSPPTDEQYFGPGTRLTVT.

This chain connects TRBV10-3 to TRBJ2-5; 10 nucleotides line up with TRBD1. The CDR3 spans 14 residues. The junction had 1 base not matched to a gene; V was cut back by 4 bases and J by 2 bases. Germline values: CDR1 ENHRY, CDR2 SYGVKD. The chain's CDR3 is CAISVGQGQETQYF. DNA of the CDR3: TGTGCCATCAGTGTGGGACAGGGGCAAGAGACCCAGTACTTC.

V and J are TRBV10-3 and TRBJ2-3; 8 nucleotides match TRBD1. The V gene end was trimmed by 3 bases and the J gene end by 3 bases; junction bases not matched to a gene: 2. There are 14 residues in the CDR3. Germline CDR1 is ENHRY and CDR2 is SYGVKD. The CDR3 DNA sequence: TGTGCCATCAGTGACAGGGGGCTGACAGATACGCAGTATTTT. Encoded protein: CAISDRGLTDTQYF.

This clonotype was counted ten times or more. The rearrangement joins TRBV28 to TRBJ2-7; TRBD1 matches 8 bases. The V gene end was trimmed by 6 bases and the J gene end by 3 bases; junction bases not matched to a gene: 7. The CDR3 has 14 amino acids. The germline V gene has CDR1 MDHEN and CDR2 SYDVKM. The CDR3 protein is CASSPQGANYEQYF. The CDR3 DNA sequence: TGTGCCAGCAGCCCTCAGGGGGCGAACTACGAGCAGTACTTC.

The chain uses TRBV4-1 and TRBJ2-7; TRBD1 is a possible D gene (5 bases). The CDR3 is 18 residues long. Trimming pared 5 bases from V and 1 base from J, leaving 24 bases between. Germline V gene lookup returns CDR1 MGHRA and CDR2 YSYEKL. CDR3 in amino acids: CASSSFPLLQGSSYEQYF. The CDR3 nucleotides read TGCGCCAGCAGCTCTTTCCCACTTCTTCAGGGATCATCCTACGAGCAGTACTTC.

In regard to this clonotype: Being one base from a much bigger clone, this may be a read error. The chain carries TRBV7-2 and TRBJ2-5; D perhaps matches TRBD2 (6 bases). This CDR3 is built from 14 residues. Germline-derived CDR1 and CDR2 are SGHTA and FQGNSA. This chain's CDR3 is CASSLGGTWETQCF. The DNA for the CDR3 is TGTGCCAGCAGCCTGGGCGGGACTTGGGAGACCCAGTGCTTC.

The gene calls are TRBV4-1 and TRBJ2-4; possibly TRBD2 for D (5 bases). V lost 0 bases, J lost 4 bases, and 13 bases lay in between. The CDR3 consists of 16 residues. CDR1 is MGHRA, CDR2 YSYEKL, per germline. The CDR3 here is CASSQDVGGGKNIQYF. DNA of the CDR3: TGCGCCAGCAGCCAAGATGTCGGAGGCGGGAAAAACATTCAGTACTTC.

This clonotype has ten or more counts. The genes are TRBV6-2 or TRBV6-3 and TRBJ2-1, with a tentative D call TRBD1 (6 bases). From germline, CDR1 is MNHEY and CDR2 SVGEGT. V was clipped by 6 bases and J by 4 bases, with 28 bases between them. The CDR3 has 19 amino acids. CDR3 in DNA: TGTGCCAGCAGCTTGGACAGAACCCACCATACAATGCTGTACAATGAGCAGTTCTTC. The encoded protein is CASSLDRTHHTMLYNEQFF.

This clonotype was detected ten times or more. The V call is TRBV28, the J call TRBJ1-1; TRBD1 is a possible D gene (6 bases). This CDR3 is built from 16 residues. CDR1 is MDHEN, CDR2 SYDVKM, per germline. V was pared by 5 bases and J by 2 bases, with 18 bases between. In DNA form, the CDR3 reads TGTGCCAGCAGTCCGCGAGGCGGCAGGGGAAACACTGAAGCTTTCTTT. Translating it yields CASSPRGGRGNTEAFF. The full variable domain, completed using reference TRBV28 and TRBJ1-1, is DVKVTQSSRYLVKRTGEKVFLECVQDMDHENMFWYRQDPGLGLRLIYFSYDVKMKEKGDIPEGYSVSREKKERFSLILESASTNQTSMYLCASSPRGGRGNTEAFFGQGTRLTVV.

The sample holds many counts of this clonotype. The V call is TRBV29-1, the J call TRBJ1-1, with TRBD1 identical over 7 bases. Germline CDR1 and CDR2: SQVTM and ANQGSEA. This CDR3 is 14 amino acids long. The V segment lost 7 bases and the J segment 0 bases; nucleotides outside the gene matches: 8. The CDR3 spells CSGTRGALNTEAFF. The DNA of the CDR3 is TGCAGCGGGACCAGGGGGGCCTTGAACACTGAAGCTTTCTTT.